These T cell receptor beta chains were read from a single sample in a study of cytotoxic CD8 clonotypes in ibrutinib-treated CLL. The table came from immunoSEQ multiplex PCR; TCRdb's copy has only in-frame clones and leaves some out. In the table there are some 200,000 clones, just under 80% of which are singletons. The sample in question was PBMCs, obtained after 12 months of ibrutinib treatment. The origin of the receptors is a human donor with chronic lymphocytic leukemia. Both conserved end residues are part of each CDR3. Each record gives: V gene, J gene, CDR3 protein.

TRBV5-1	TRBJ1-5	CASSPEGQGTQPQHF
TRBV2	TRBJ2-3	CASSYGSTDTQYF
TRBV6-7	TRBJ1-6	CASIQGERNGNSPLHF
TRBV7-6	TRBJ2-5	CASSKSTSTQETQYF
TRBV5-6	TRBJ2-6	CASSFQAHSARANVLTF
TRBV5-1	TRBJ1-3	CASRVSNSGNTIYF
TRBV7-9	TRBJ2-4	CASSLGGVVAGAPEF
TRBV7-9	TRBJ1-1	CASSLTGGDPEAFF
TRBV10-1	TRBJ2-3	CASSDGGYADTQYF
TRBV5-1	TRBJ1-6	CASSFDFYNSPLHF
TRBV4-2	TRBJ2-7	CASSQGGSRGASYEQYF
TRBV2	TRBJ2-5	CASNPQAIQETQYF
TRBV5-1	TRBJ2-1	CASSLDVTSGRARGNEQFF
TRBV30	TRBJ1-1	CAWSRDTNTEAFF
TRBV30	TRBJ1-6	CAWTTGVLVNSPLHF
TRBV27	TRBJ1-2	CASSFSLTGLGTYGYTF
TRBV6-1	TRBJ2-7	CASSEARQGAYEQYF
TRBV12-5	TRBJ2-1	CASGLVRNHNEQFF
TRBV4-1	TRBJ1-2	CASSQVAMAQGDYGYTF
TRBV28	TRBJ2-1	CASSSGGPYNEQFF
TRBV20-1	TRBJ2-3	CSARKNTQYF
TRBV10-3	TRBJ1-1	CATVGSATEAFF
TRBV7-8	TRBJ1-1	CASSLFLERTEAFF
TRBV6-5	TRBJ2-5	CASSYGVQRGETQYF
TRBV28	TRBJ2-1	CASSPRQGADEQFF
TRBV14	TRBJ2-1	CASSQGQYNEQFF
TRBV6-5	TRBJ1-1	CASSPDRGQAFF
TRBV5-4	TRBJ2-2	CASSSFLTGANTGELFF
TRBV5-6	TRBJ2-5	CASSRDRIGGETQYF
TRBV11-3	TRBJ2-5	CASSQDRGRGETQYF
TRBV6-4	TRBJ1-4	CASSVGVLRDRTILFF
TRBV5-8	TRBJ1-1	CANSWGYTEAFF
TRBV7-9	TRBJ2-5	CASSFTEETQYF